These 6 T cell receptor beta chains were all obtained from the same sample, sequenced in a study of early stage breast cancer tumors. The repertoire was sequenced with immunoSEQ multiplex PCR; TCRdb's copy has only in-frame clones and lacks some. The sample includes about 36,000 clones, around 68% of them seen just once. Sequenced input: blood. These receptors were collected from a person in their sixties or seventies with breast cancer.

V usage is TRBV28 and J usage is TRBJ2-3; 11 nucleotides line up with TRBD2. Germline assignment: CDR1 MDHEN and CDR2 SYDVKM. Trimming removed 7 bases from V and 1 base from J; junction bases left unmatched: 4. This CDR3 has 15 amino acids. CDR3 DNA sequence: TGTGCCAGCACTACTAGCGGGAGTGGCACAGATACGCAGTATTTT. It translates to CASTTSGSGTDTQYF.

This chain joins TRBV18 and TRBJ2-1, with a weak D call TRBD2 (6 bases). The CDR3 runs to 14 residues. Trimming took 0 bases from V and 7 from J, leaving 10 bases between them. Germline-derived CDR1 and CDR2 are KGHSH and LQKENI. The CDR3 nucleotides are TGTGCCAGCTCACCACCCTCGGGGAGGAATGAGCAGTTCTTC. It translates to CASSPPSGRNEQFF.

The rearrangement uses TRBV28 and TRBJ2-7, with D hard to call. From germline, CDR1 is MDHEN and CDR2 SYDVKM. This CDR3 is 12 amino acids long. Trimming shortened V by 5 bases and J by 4 bases, and 9 bases separated the two germline ends. Written as DNA, the CDR3 is TGTGCCAGCAGTGACCTGTCGTACGAGCAGTACTTC. As protein: CASSDLSYEQYF.

The chain carries TRBV2 and TRBJ2-7, with D perhaps matching TRBD1 (5 bases). This CDR3 is 12 amino acids long. V was trimmed by 5 bases and J by 8 bases, leaving 13 bases between them. CDR1 is SNHLY, CDR2 FYNNEI, per germline. The CDR3: CASSLDNPQQYF. Here the CDR3 DNA reads TGTGCCAGCAGTTTGGACAACCCCCAGCAGTACTTC.

The chain combines TRBV19 with TRBJ1-5; TRBD1 aligns across 7 bases. J gave up 9 bases and V 5 bases, and 7 bases lay outside the gene matches. The germline CDR1 and CDR2 sequences are LNHDA and SQIVND (reference sequence). The CDR3 runs 13 residues. CDR3 DNA: TGTGCCAGTAGTTCTAATCCAGGGGGGCCCCAGCATTTT. Protein sequence: CASSSNPGGPQHF.

The chain links TRBV6-1 to TRBJ1-4, with 9 bases fitting TRBD1. CDR1 MNHNS and CDR2 SASEGT come from the germline V gene. The length of the CDR3 is 14 residues. V was pared by 6 bases and J by 8 bases, with 7 bases of the junction left unmatched. CDR3 amino acids: CASSRDRDYEKLFF. The CDR3 DNA follows: TGTGCCAGCAGCCGGGACAGGGATTACGAAAAACTGTTTTTT.